The subject of this entry is one TCR beta chain. Its target is not known. This entry comes from a study of T cell responses to AZD1222 COVID-19 vaccine. Looking at the study overall: Some second doses came at about 4 weeks and others at about 12 weeks; these were pooled. Study-level findings and limits: Among those given AZD1222, only 5 to 7 were seropositive at baseline. The donor cohort was predominantly white British with a female majority, and clonal diversity may have been underestimated.

Sequenced by immunoSEQ multiplex PCR; TCRdb stores in-frame clones only, minus some. The sample lists around 170,000 clones, under 95% seen once, with roughly 0.99% in the top ten. The receptor's source is an adult in good health. The input for sequencing was peripheral blood, taken on day 0 of AZD1222 vaccination.

DNA for the CDR3: TGTGCCAGCAGCTTAGGGAGACCTGGAAACACCATATATTTT. Residues: CASSLGRPGNTIYF. The V gene is TRBV5-4, the J gene TRBJ1-3; D is uncertain. V lost 2 bases and J lost 2, with 8 bases in between. The CDR3 is made up of 14 amino acids. The germline CDR1 and CDR2 sequences are SGHNT and YYREEE (reference sequence).